The 19 T cell receptor beta chains listed next were all sequenced from one sample in a study of T cell responses to AZD1222 COVID-19 vaccine. Assay used: immunoSEQ multiplex PCR; TCRdb lists only in-frame clones, some missing. The repertoire holds 120,000 or so clones, 90% seen once, with nearly 4.5% in the top ten. Sequencing used peripheral blood, obtained on day 0 of MenACWY control vaccination. These receptors were obtained from an adult in good health.

The chain carries TRBV24-1 and TRBJ2-3; possibly TRBD2 for D (5 bases). Germline V lookup: CDR1 KGHDR, CDR2 SFDVKD. V gave up 3 bases and J gave up 6 bases, with 12 bases separating them. The CDR3 has 14 amino acids. The CDR3 is CATSDDLRRDTQYF. CDR3 nucleotide sequence: TGTGCCACCAGTGATGATCTTAGGAGGGATACGCAGTATTTT.

The chain employs TRBV7-3 and TRBJ2-1, with no clear D. CDR3 length: 14 amino acids. The V end lost 0 bases, the J end lost 4 bases, and 7 bases lay between the germline ends. The germline V gene has CDR1 SGHTA and CDR2 FQGTGA. CDR3 region: CASSLTDDYNEQFF. DNA of the CDR3: TGTGCCAGCAGCTTAACTGACGATTACAATGAGCAGTTCTTC.

This chain joins TRBV6-2 or TRBV6-3 and TRBJ2-7; 11 positions match TRBD2. Trimming cost V 2 bases and J 3 bases; bases outside gene matches: 6. Germline V lookup: CDR1 MNHEY, CDR2 SVGEGT. CDR3 length equals 16 residues. This chain's CDR3 is CASSYRWGTSGYEQYF. The DNA for the CDR3 is TGTGCCAGCAGTTACCGCTGGGGGACTAGCGGCTACGAGCAGTACTTC.

V gene TRBV11-2 combines with J gene TRBJ1-1; tentative D call: TRBD1 (5 bases). The CDR3 spans 17 residues. The V end was cut by 5 bases, the J end by 0 bases, with 19 bases between. Per germline, CDR1 SGHAT and CDR2 FQNNGV. The DNA of the CDR3 is TGTGCCAGCAGCCCCAACTACCCCAGGGAAATGAACACTGAAGCTTTCTTT. It yields the protein CASSPNYPREMNTEAFF.

This clone was observed a few times. V and J are TRBV6-2 or TRBV6-3 and TRBJ2-1; D ambiguous. Germline V CDR1 and CDR2: MNHEY, SVGEGT. Trimming stripped 5 bases from V and 0 bases from J, with 8 bases between. The CDR3 length is 14 residues. The CDR3 coding sequence is TGTGCCAGCAGTCATAAGAGCTCCTACAATGAGCAGTTCTTC. Protein: CASSHKSSYNEQFF.

This sequence joins TRBV30 and TRBJ1-2, with 7 bases that match TRBD1. The CDR3 covers 13 residues. Germline CDR1 and CDR2: GTSNPN and SVGIG (reference sequence). Trimming at V came to 0 bases and at J to 8 bases, leaving 6 bases not matched to a gene. CDR3 region: CAWSVKGGGGYTF. The CDR3 nucleotides read TGTGCCTGGAGTGTGAAAGGAGGGGGCGGCTACACCTTC.

The V and J genes are TRBV10-1 and TRBJ1-2; D uncertain. CDR3 size: 10 residues. Germline-derived CDR1 and CDR2 are WNHNN and SYGVQD (reference sequence). Deletions cut 7 bases from V and 5 bases from J, with 5 bases between. The CDR3 is CASIRYGYTF. CDR3 coding DNA: TGCGCCAGCATTCGGTATGGCTACACCTTC.

This chain joins TRBV7-6 and TRBJ2-2; D is possibly TRBD1 (6 bases). Deletions cut 2 bases from V and 2 bases from J, with 9 bases between. Per the germline V gene, CDR1 is SGHVS and CDR2 is FNYEAQ. This CDR3 region has 15 residues. The CDR3 nucleotides read TGTGCCAGCAGCTTATTAGGGGGAAACACCGGGGAGCTGTTTTTT. This gives the protein CASSLLGGNTGELFF.

The chain has TRBV2 and TRBJ1-4; D gene ambiguous. The V end was cut by 2 bases, the J end by 5 bases, with 6 bases between. The CDR3 has 13 amino acids. The germline V gene encodes CDR1 SNHLY and CDR2 FYNNEI. CDR3 amino acids: CASSEIRNEKLFF. The CDR3 nucleotides read TGTGCCAGCAGTGAAATACGGAATGAAAAACTGTTTTTT.

Within the sample, this clone is large (0.1 to 1%). The rearrangement joins TRBV7-3 to TRBJ2-2; D is unclear. CDR3 length: 12 residues. CDR1 SGHTA and CDR2 FQGTGA come from the germline V gene. Trimming took 3 bases from V and 6 from J, leaving 5 bases between them. The CDR3 region has the DNA TGTGCCAGCAGCTTTTTAGCCGGGGAGCTGTTTTTT. As protein: CASSFLAGELFF.

The rearrangement joins TRBV19 to TRBJ2-1; a weak D match, TRBD1 (7 bases). With 4 bases removed from V and 4 bases from J, the gap between germline ends came to 14 bases. CDR3 size: 15 residues. The germline CDR1 and CDR2 sequences are LNHDA and SQIVND (reference sequence). The CDR3 bases are TGTGCCAGTAGTAAAGGGGGGACAGTTTACAATGAGCAGTTCTTC. Translation: CASSKGGTVYNEQFF.

This clone is a singleton in its sample. This chain uses TRBV7-6 with TRBJ2-5; no reliable D call. The CDR3 runs to 13 residues. V lost 5 bases, J lost 0 bases, and 7 bases lay in between. Germline-derived CDR1 and CDR2 are SGHVS and FNYEAQ. As DNA, the CDR3 is TGTGCCAGCAGCCCACGGTACCAAGAGACCCAGTACTTC. This sequence encodes CASSPRYQETQYF.

The rearrangement links TRBV28 to TRBJ2-7; D not certain. V was shortened by 5 bases and J by 0 bases, with 17 bases between the two germline ends. CDR1 and CDR2 (germline): MDHEN, SYDVKM. CDR3 length equals 16 residues. CDR3 sequence: CASSAWNSRSSYEQYF. The CDR3 bases are TGTGCCAGCAGTGCCTGGAACTCCAGAAGCTCCTACGAGCAGTACTTC.

The chain uses TRBV20-1 and TRBJ1-1; TRBD1 might be the D (5 bases). Germline V gene sequence: CDR1 DFQATT, CDR2 SNEGSKA (reference sequence). The CDR3 totals 16 residues. V was cut by 3 bases and J by 7 bases, with 24 bases left in between. The CDR3 is CSASLASLLGTGEAFF. The CDR3, as DNA: TGCAGTGCTAGTCTTGCCAGCTTATTGGGAACAGGTGAAGCTTTCTTT.

This clone came up a few times. This chain connects TRBV7-4 to TRBJ1-3; D unclear. Germline values: CDR1 SGHVT, CDR2 SQSDAQ. The CDR3 has 14 residues. The V gene lost 1 base and the J gene lost 0 bases, with 4 bases spanning the gap. CDR3 bases: TGTGCCAGCAGCTTAGACAGCTCTGGAAACACCATATATTTT. Translated, it gives CASSLDSSGNTIYF.

The gene calls are TRBV5-6 and TRBJ1-5; perhaps TRBD1 as D (5 bases). V lost 0 bases to trimming and J lost 4 bases, with 23 bases between them. There are 19 residues in the CDR3. CDR1 is SGHDT, CDR2 YYEEEE, per germline. The CDR3 DNA follows: TGTGCCAGCAGCTTGGGGGGTTTCAGGACATCCTCAAGGAATCAGCCCCAGCATTTT. It is translated as CASSLGGFRTSSRNQPQHF.

The J gene is TRBJ2-5, the V gene TRBV25-1; 12 nucleotides agree with TRBD2. Germline CDR1 MGHDK, CDR2 SYGVNS. V shed 11 bases, J shed 5 bases, and the junction held 6 bases outside the gene matches. The CDR3 contains 13 residues. In nucleotides, the CDR3 is TGTGCCTGCGGACTAGCGGGGATGGAGACCCAGTACTTC. Its protein product is CACGLAGMETQYF.

V and J are TRBV18 and TRBJ2-7; D may be TRBD1 or TRBD2 (5 bases each). CDR3 length equals 14 residues. The V end was cut by 5 bases, the J end by 2 bases, with 13 bases between. The V gene's germline CDR1 is KGHSH and CDR2 LQKENI. The CDR3 DNA reads as TGTGCCAGCTCAGAGGGCAGGGCAACCTACGAGCAGTACGTC. Its translation: CASSEGRATYEQYV.

V gene TRBV14 combines with J gene TRBJ1-6, with 11 bases aligning to TRBD1. Germline V gene lookup returns CDR1 SGHDN and CDR2 FVKESK. Trimming took 4 bases from V and 11 from J; bases not matched to a gene: 4. The CDR3 has 14 amino acids. In DNA, the CDR3 is TGTGCCAGCAGCCTCGGACAGGGGGCGGCACCCCTCCACTTT. Translating gives CASSLGQGAAPLHF.